The rows below give T cell receptor beta chains drawn from one sample of a study of blood T cell repertoires in COVID-19. Method: immunoSEQ multiplex PCR; TCRdb's copy keeps in-frame clones and lacks some. The table includes 250,000 or so clones, 85% to 90% detected once. The sequenced sample was PBMCs or T cells enriched from blood (not recorded which). The receptors here all came from a man aged 35 to 55 who had recovered from COVID-19. The CDR3 runs from the conserved cysteine through the conserved F or W. Each record gives: V gene, clone size, D gene, J gene, CDR3 protein, CDR3 DNA. The D gene is left open where the match is weak. Where a row states a size, it is once, few, many or the class of an expanded clone; other rows omit it.

TRBV6-2/TRBV6-3	NA	NA	TRBJ1-1	CASSYSADGSDMNTEAFF	TGTGCCAGCAGTTACAGTGCGGACGGGAGCGACATGAACACTGAAGCTTTCTTT
TRBV18	NA	TRBD2	TRBJ2-3	CASSPATSGSPTDTQYF	TGTGCCAGCTCACCCGCGACTAGCGGGAGTCCTACAGATACGCAGTATTTT
TRBV5-1	NA	TRBD2	TRBJ2-3	CASSLGSSGGTDTQYF	TGCGCCAGCAGCTTGGGGTCTAGCGGGGGGACAGATACGCAGTATTTT
TRBV6-5	NA	NA	TRBJ1-6	CASSSLLGGPNSPLHF	TGTGCCAGCAGTTCACTCTTAGGAGGCCCGAATTCACCCCTCCACTTT
TRBV7-7	NA	TRBD1	TRBJ2-5	CASSSDRGETQYF	TGTGCCAGCAGCAGTGACAGGGGAGAGACCCAGTACTTC
TRBV7-9	NA	TRBD1	TRBJ1-4	CASTRGRDEKLFF	TGTGCCAGCACGAGGGGGCGAGACGAAAAACTGTTTTTT
TRBV9	NA	NA	TRBJ2-7	CASSVATTGSLNF	TGTGCCAGCAGCGTAGCTACGACAGGTTCCTTGAACTTC
TRBV12-5	NA	NA	TRBJ2-2	CASRGERAGELFF	TGTGCTAGCAGGGGGGAACGGGCCGGGGAGCTGTTTTTT
TRBV25-1	once	NA	TRBJ1-6	CASRPGPLDGGPNSPLHF	TGTGCCAGCAGACCGGGACCGCTGGATGGGGGCCCTAATTCACCCCTCCACTTT
TRBV3-1/TRBV3-2	NA	TRBD2	TRBJ2-5	CASSHGPRAGEQETQYF	TGTGCCAGCAGCCATGGACCGAGGGCGGGGGAGCAAGAGACCCAGTACTTC
TRBV4-1	NA	NA	TRBJ1-5	CASSQAGLGNQPQHF	TGCGCCAGCAGCCAAGCCGGGTTGGGCAATCAGCCCCAGCATTTT
TRBV4-2	once	TRBD1	TRBJ1-2	CASRDAGTAKNYGYTF	TGTGCCAGCAGGGACGCAGGGACAGCGAAGAACTATGGCTACACCTTC
TRBV19	NA	TRBD1	TRBJ1-1	CASNTGQGLEAFF	TGTGCCAGTAATACGGGACAGGGCCTTGAAGCTTTCTTT
TRBV19	NA	NA	TRBJ1-5	CASSRGRDSNQPQHF	TGTGCCAGTAGTAGAGGGCGAGATAGCAATCAGCCCCAGCATTTT
TRBV7-9	NA	TRBD1	TRBJ1-2	CASTLSGQGAGYTF	TGTGCCAGCACCCTAAGCGGACAGGGGGCCGGCTACACCTTC
TRBV5-6	NA	NA	TRBJ2-2	CASSSTGSNTGELFF	TGTGCCAGCAGCTCGACAGGATCGAACACCGGGGAGCTGTTTTTT
TRBV28	NA	NA	TRBJ1-5	CASRLQGSGQPQHF	TGTGCCAGCAGGCTTCAGGGATCTGGTCAGCCCCAGCATTTT
TRBV30	NA	NA	TRBJ1-1	CAWSRGSNTEAFF	TGTGCCTGGAGTCGCGGCAGTAACACTGAAGCTTTCTTT